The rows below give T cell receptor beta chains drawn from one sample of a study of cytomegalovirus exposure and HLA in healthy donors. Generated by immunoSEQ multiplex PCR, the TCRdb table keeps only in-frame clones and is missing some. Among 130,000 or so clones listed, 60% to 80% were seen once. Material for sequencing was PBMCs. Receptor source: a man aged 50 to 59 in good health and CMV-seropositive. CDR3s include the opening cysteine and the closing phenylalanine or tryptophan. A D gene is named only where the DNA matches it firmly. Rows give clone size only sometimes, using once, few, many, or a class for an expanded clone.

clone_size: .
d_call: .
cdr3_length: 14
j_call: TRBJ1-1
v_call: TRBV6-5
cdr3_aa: CASSKGTMYTEAFF
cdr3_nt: TGTGCCAGCAGTAAGGGGACTATGTACACTGAAGCTTTCTTT

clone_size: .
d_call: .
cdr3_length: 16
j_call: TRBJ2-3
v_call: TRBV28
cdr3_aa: CASSLGGASSTDTQYF
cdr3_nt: TGTGCCAGCAGTTTAGGGGGGGCCAGTTCCACAGATACGCAGTATTTT

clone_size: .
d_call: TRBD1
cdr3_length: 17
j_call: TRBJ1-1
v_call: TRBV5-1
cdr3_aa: CASSSPTGGLPGTEAFF
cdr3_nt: TGCGCCAGCAGCTCGCCGACAGGGGGCCTACCGGGCACTGAAGCTTTCTTT

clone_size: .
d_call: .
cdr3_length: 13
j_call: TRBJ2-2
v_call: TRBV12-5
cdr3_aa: CASRLTRTGELFF
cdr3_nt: TGTGCTAGTCGCCTAACCCGGACCGGGGAGCTGTTTTTT

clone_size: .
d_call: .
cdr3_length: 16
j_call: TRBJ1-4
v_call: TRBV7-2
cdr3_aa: CASSSPVGGASEKLFF
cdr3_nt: TGTGCCAGCAGCTCACCTGTGGGGGGGGCCAGTGAAAAACTGTTTTTT

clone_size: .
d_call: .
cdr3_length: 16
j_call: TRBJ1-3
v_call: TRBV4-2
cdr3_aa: CASSQPEVSSGNTIYF
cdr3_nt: TGTGCCAGCAGCCAACCCGAGGTTAGCTCTGGAAACACCATATATTTT

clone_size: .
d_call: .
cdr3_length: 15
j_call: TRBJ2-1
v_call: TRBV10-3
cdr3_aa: CAISESLDFNNEQFF
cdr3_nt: TGTGCCATCAGTGAGTCGCTGGACTTCAACAATGAGCAGTTCTTC

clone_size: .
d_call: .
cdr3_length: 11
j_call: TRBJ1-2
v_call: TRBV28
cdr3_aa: CASSPRLGYTF
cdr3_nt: TGTGCCAGCAGTCCCCGTTTAGGCTACACCTTC

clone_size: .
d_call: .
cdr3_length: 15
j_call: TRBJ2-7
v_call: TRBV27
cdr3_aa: CASPIGQFFCYEQYF
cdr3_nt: TGTGCCAGCCCCATCGGACAGTTTTTCTGCTACGAGCAGTACTTC

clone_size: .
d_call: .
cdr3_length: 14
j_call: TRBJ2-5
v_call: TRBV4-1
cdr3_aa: CASSQVLVRETQYF
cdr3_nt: TGCGCCAGCAGCCAAGTACTAGTGAGAGAGACCCAGTACTTC

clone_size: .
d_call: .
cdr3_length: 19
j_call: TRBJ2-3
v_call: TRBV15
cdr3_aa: CATSRDTYGQGSNTDTQYF
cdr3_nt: TGTGCCACCAGCAGAGATACTTATGGTCAGGGGTCCAACACAGATACGCAGTATTTT

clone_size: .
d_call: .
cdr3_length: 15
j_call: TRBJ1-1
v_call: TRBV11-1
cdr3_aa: CASSLAKGVGTEAFF
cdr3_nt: TGTGCCAGCAGCTTAGCGAAGGGGGTCGGCACTGAAGCTTTCTTT

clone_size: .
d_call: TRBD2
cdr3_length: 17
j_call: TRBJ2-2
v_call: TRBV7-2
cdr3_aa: CASSPYRAGGRAGELFF
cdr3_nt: TGTGCCAGCAGCCCCTACAGGGCGGGGGGACGGGCCGGGGAGCTGTTTTTT

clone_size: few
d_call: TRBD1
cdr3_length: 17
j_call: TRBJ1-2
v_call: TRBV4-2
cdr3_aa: CASSQDEGRTGDYGYTF
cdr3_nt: TGTGCCAGCAGCCAAGATGAGGGCCGGACAGGGGACTATGGCTACACCTTC

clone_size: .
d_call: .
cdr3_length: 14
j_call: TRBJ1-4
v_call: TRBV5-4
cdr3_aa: CASSLWRANEKLFF
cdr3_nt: TGTGCCAGCAGCTTGTGGAGAGCAAATGAAAAACTGTTTTTT

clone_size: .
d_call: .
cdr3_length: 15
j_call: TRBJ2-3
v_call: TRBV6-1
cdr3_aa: CASSERWGGHDTQYF
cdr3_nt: TGTGCCAGCAGTGAAAGGTGGGGGGGCCACGATACGCAGTATTTT

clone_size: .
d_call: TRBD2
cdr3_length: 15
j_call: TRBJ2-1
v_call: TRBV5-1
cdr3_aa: CASSLDSGGSNEQFF
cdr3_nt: TGCGCCAGCAGCTTGGACAGCGGGGGATCGAATGAGCAGTTCTTC

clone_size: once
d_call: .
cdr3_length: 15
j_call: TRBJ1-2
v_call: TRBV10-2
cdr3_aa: CASRQGWGSNYGYTF
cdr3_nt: TGCGCCAGCAGACAGGGCTGGGGTTCTAACTATGGCTACACCTTC

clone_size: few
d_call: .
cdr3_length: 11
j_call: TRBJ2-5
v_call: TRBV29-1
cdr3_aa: CSVERERTQYF
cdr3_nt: TGCAGCGTTGAACGGGAGAGGACCCAGTACTTC

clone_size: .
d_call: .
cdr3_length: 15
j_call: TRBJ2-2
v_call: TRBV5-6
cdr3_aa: CASSLGEKYTGELFF
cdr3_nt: TGTGCCAGCAGCTTGGGCGAGAAATACACCGGGGAGCTGTTTTTT

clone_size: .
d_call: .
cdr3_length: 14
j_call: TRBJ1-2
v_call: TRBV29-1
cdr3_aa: CSVGSRVEVEGYTF
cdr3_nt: TGCAGCGTGGGTAGCAGGGTAGAAGTGGAGGGCTATACCTTC

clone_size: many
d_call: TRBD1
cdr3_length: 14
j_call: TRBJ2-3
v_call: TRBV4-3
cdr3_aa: CASSQEQGENTQYF
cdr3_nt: TGCGCCAGCAGCCAAGAACAGGGGGAAAATACGCAGTATTTT

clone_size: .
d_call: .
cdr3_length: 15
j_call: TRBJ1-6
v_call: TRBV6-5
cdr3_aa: CASSYSTQRTSPLHF
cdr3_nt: TGTGCCAGCAGTTACTCGACCCAGCGAACGTCACCCCTCCACTTT

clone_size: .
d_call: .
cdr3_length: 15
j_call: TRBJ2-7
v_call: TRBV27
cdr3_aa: CASSPINRLSYEQYF
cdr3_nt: TGTGCCAGCAGTCCCATTAACAGGCTTTCCTACGAGCAGTACTTC

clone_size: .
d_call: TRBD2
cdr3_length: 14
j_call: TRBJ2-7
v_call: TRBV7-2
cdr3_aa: CASSLAGLAYEQYF
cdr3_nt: TGTGCCAGCAGCTTAGCGGGACTAGCCTACGAGCAGTACTTC

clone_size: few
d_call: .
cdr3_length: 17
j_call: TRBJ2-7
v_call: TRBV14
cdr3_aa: CASSQNAVGGNSYEQYF
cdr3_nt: TGTGCCAGCAGCCAAAACGCCGTTGGCGGCAACTCCTACGAGCAGTACTTC

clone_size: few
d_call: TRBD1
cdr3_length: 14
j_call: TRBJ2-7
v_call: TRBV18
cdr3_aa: CASSPNRGGYEQYF
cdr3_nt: TGTGCCAGCTCACCGAACAGGGGTGGCTACGAGCAGTACTTC

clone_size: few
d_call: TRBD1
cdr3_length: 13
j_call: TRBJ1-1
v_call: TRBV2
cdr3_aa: CASSVSQGAEAFF
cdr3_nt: TGTGCCAGCAGTGTTAGTCAGGGGGCTGAAGCTTTCTTT

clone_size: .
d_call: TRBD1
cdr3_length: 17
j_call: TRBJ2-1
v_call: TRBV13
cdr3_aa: CASSSRGRTGIYNEQFF
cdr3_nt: TGTGCCAGCAGCTCCAGGGGTAGGACAGGGATTTACAATGAGCAGTTCTTC

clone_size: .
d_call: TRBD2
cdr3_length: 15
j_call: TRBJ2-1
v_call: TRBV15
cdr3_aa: CATSRVSGRANAQFF
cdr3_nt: TGTGCCACCAGCAGAGTCAGCGGGAGGGCAAATGCGCAGTTCTTC

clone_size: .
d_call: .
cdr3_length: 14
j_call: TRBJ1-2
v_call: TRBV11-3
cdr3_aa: CASSLETGNYGYTF
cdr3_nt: TGTGCCAGCAGCTTAGAAACAGGGAACTATGGCTACACCTTC

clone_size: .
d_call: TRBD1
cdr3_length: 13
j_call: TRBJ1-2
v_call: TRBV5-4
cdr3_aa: CASSFRDRRGYTF
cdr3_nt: TGTGCCAGCAGCTTCCGGGACAGAAGAGGCTACACCTTC

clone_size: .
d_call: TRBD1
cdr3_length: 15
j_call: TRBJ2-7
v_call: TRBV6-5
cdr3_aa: CASSGQGSSSYEQYF
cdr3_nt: TGTGCCAGCAGTGGACAGGGATCCTCCTCCTACGAGCAGTACTTC

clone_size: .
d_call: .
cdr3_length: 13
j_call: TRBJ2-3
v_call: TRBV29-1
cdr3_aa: CSVVIGGTDTQYF
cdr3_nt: TGCAGCGTTGTAATAGGGGGCACAGATACGCAGTATTTT

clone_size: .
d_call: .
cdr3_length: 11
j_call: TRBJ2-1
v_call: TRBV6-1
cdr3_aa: CASTGYNEQFF
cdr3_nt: TGTGCCAGCACCGGTTACAATGAGCAGTTCTTC

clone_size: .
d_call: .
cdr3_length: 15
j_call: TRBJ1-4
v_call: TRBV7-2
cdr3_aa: CASSLSPREGEKLFF
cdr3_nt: TGTGCCAGCAGCTTATCTCCCAGGGAAGGTGAAAAACTGTTTTTT

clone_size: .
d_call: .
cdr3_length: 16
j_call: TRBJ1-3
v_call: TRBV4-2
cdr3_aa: CASSRTPVLGGNTIYF
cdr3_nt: TGTGCCAGCAGCCGCACGCCCGTCCTCGGGGGAAACACCATATATTTT

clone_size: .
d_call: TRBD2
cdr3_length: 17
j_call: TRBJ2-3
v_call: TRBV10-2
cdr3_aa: CASSESGRPPGTDTQYF
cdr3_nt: TGCGCCAGCAGTGAGAGCGGGAGGCCACCCGGCACAGATACGCAGTATTTT

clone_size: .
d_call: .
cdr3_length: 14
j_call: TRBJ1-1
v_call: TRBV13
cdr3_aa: CASSLEGSNTEAFF
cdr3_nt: TGTGCCAGCAGCTTGGAGGGATCGAACACTGAAGCTTTCTTT

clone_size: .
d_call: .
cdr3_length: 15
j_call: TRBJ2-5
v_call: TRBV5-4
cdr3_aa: CASSLGLAIQETQYF
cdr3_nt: TGTGCCAGCAGCTTAGGTCTAGCGATCCAAGAGACCCAGTACTTC

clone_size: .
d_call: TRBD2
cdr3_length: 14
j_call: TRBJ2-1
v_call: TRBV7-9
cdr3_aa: CAIPGASGVNEQFF
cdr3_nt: TGTGCCATCCCTGGAGCTAGCGGGGTCAATGAGCAGTTCTTC

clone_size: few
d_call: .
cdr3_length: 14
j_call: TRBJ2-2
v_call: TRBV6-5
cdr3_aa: CASSYGGNTGELFF
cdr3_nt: TGTGCCAGCAGTTACGGAGGGAACACCGGGGAGCTGTTTTTT

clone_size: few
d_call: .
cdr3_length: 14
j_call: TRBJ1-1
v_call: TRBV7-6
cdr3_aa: CASSPQGAQTEAFF
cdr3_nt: TGTGCCAGCAGCCCGCAAGGGGCGCAAACTGAAGCTTTCTTT

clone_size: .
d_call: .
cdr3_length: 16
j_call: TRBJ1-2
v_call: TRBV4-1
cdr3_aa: CASSLTEGGDNYGYTF
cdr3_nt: TGCGCCAGCAGCCTGACTGAGGGAGGGGATAACTATGGCTACACCTTC

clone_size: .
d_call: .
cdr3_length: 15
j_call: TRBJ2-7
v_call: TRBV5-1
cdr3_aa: CASSARAPGGHEQYF
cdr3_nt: TGCGCCAGCAGCGCCCGGGCCCCAGGAGGTCACGAGCAGTACTTC